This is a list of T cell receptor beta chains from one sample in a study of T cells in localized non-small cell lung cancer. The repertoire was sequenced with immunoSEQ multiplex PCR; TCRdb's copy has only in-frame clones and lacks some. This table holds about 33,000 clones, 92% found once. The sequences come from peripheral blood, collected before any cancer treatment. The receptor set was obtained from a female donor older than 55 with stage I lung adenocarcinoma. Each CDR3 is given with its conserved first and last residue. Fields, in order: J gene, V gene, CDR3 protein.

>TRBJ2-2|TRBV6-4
CASAETGWSSELFF
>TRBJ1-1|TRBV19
CASSPGTALLRNTEAFF
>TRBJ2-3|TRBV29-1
CSEARGRGQYF
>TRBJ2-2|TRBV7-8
CASSPTSGGAPGELFF
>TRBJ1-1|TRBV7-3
CASSPGQSRNTEAFF
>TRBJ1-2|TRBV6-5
CASNRDGKNYGYTF
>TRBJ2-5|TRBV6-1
CASSTLLAGRETQYF
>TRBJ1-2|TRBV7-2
CASKQLLRLSGYTF
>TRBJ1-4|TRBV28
CASSFPDRHRGEKLFF
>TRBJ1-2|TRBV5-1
CASSSGSTAGYTF
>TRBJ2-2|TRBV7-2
CASSTTGTAGELFF
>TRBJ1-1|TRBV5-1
CASAPRATRDTEAFF
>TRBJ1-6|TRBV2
CASSLTGGGSPLHF
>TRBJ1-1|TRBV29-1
CSVRGTNTEAFF
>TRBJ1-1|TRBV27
CASSPVGDTEAFF
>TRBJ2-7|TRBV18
CASSPAQGNYEQYF
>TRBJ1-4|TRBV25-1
CASSQTRSGQDLIGKLFF
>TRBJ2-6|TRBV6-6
CASSDTGANVLTF
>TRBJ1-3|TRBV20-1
CSAPAGNTIYF
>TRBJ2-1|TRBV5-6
CASSLYRDYNYNEQFF
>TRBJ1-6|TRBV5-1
CASSRDRQEPLHF
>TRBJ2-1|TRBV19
CASSIDAGGPWEQFF
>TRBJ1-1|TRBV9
CASSVGQLNTEAFF
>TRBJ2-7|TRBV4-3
CASTPAPGSGEQYF
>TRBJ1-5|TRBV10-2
CASSEPGAYQPQHF
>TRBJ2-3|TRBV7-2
CASSLGWAGGLSTDTQYF
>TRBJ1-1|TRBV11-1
CASSPRDRDSTEAFF
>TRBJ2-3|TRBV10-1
CASSESYGGPPSTDTQYF
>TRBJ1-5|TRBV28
CASSLGGQGSQPQHF
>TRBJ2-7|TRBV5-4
CASSPGGISYEQYF
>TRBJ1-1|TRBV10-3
CAITKGGTEAFF
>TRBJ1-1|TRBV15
CATSRGVNTEAFF
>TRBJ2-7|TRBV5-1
CASSLAGGATYEQYF
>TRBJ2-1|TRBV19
CATSGVSYNEQFF
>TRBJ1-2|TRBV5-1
CASTKGGEGNYGYTF
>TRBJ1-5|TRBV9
CASSGGTGVNQPQHF
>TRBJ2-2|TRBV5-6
CASSAGQVTGELFF
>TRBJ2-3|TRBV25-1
CASRGGASTDTQYF
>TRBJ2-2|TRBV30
CAWNRGRISNTGELFF
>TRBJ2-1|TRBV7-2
CASSLGQGFLSEQFF
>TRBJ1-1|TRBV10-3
CAISDPGQGNTEAFF
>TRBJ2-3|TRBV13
CASSLAGTDTQYF
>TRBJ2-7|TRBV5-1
CASSPGLPLQYF
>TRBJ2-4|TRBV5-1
CASSLGTSGGAAKNIQYF
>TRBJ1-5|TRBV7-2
CASSLEGGRKPQHF
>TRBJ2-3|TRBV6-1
CASSDWGSTDTQYF
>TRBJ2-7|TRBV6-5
CASTQGGSEQYF
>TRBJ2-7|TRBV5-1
CASSPEGGKQGAYEQYF
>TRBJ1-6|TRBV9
CASSPEVNSPLHF
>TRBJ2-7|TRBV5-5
CASSLTEYEQYF
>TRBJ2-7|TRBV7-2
CASNTGGSYEQYF
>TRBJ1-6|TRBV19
CASSIEQRNSPLHF
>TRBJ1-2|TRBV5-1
CASSLGPDAYGYTF
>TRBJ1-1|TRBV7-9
CASSAGPMNTEAFF
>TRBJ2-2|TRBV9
CASSVQGTGELFF